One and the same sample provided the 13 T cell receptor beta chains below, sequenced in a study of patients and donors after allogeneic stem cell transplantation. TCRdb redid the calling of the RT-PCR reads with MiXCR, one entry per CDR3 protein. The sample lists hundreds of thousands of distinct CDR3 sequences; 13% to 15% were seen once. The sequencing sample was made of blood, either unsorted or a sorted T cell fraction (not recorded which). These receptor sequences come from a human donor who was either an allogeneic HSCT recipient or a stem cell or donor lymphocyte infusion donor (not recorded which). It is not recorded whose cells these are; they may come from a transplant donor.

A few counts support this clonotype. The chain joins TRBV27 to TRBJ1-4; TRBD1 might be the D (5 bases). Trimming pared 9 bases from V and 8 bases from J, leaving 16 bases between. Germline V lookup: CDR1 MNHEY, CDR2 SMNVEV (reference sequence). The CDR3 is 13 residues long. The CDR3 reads CASPGPRLEKLFF. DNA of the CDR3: TGTGCCAGTCCGGGGCCGAGGTTGGAAAAACTGTTTTTT.

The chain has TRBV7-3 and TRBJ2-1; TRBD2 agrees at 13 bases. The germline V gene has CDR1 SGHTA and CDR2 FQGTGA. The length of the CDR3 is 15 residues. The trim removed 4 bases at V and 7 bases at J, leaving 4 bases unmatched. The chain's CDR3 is CASSWTSGSMNEQFF. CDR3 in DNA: TGTGCCAGCAGCTGGACTAGCGGGAGTATGAATGAGCAGTTCTTC.

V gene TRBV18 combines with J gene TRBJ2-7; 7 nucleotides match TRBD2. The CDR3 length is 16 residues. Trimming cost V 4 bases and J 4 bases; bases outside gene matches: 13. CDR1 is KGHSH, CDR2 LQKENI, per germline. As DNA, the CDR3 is TGTGCCAGCTCACGGGCTAGTGTGGGACTACAATACGAGCAGTACTTC. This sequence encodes CASSRASVGLQYEQYF.

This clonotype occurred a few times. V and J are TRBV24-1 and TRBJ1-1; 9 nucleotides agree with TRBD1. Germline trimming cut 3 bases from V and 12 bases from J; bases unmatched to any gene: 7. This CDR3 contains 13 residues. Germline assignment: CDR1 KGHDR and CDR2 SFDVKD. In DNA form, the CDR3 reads TGTGCCACCAGTGATCTCCCCGGGACAGGGCCTTTCTTT. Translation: CATSDLPGTGPFF.

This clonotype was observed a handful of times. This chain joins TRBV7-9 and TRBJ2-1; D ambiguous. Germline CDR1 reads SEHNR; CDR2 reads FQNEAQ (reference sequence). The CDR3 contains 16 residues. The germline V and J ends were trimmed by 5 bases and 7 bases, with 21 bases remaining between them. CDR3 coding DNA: TGTGCCAGCAGCCCTGGGAACACCATCCTAGGGAATGAGCAGTTCTTC. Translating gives CASSPGNTILGNEQFF.

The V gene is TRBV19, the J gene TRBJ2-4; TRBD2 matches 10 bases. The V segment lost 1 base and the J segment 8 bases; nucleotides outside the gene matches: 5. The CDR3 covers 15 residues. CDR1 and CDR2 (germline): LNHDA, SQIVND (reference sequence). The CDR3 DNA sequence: TGTGCCAGTAGTATAGGAAGGCTAGCGGGAGACATTCAGTACTTC. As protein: CASSIGRLAGDIQYF. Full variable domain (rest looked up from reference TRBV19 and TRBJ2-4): DGGITQSPKYLFRKEGQNVTLSCEQNLNHDAMYWYRQDPGQGLRLIYYSQIVNDFQKGDIAEGYSVSREKKESFPLTVTSAQKNPTAFYLCASSIGRLAGDIQYFGAGTRLSVL.

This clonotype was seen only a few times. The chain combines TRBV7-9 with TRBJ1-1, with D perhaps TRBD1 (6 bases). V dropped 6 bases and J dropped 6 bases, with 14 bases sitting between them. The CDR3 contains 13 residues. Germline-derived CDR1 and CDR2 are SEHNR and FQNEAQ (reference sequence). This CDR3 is CASRTQQGPEAFF. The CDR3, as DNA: TGTGCCAGCAGAACCCAACAGGGTCCTGAAGCTTTCTTT.

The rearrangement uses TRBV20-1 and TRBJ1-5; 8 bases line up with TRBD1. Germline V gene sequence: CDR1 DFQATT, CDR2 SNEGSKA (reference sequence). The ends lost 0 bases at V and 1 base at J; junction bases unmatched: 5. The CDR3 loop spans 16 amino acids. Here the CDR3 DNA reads TGCAGTGCTAGAGATGTGGCAGGGGGCAGCAATCAGCCCCAGCATTTT. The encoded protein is CSARDVAGGSNQPQHF.

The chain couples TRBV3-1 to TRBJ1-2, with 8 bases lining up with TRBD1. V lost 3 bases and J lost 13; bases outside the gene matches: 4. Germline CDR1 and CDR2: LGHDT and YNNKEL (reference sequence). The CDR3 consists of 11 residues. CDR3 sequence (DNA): TGTGCCAGCAGCCATGGGGGACAGGCCACCTTC. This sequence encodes CASSHGGQATF.

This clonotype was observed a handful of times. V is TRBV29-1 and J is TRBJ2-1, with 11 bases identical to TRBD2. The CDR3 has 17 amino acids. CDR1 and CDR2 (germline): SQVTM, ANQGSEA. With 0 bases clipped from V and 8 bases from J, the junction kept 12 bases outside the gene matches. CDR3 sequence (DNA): TGCAGCGTTGAAGAGAGTGGTGTAGCGGGAGGGTTCGATGAGCAGTTCTTC. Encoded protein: CSVEESGVAGGFDEQFF.

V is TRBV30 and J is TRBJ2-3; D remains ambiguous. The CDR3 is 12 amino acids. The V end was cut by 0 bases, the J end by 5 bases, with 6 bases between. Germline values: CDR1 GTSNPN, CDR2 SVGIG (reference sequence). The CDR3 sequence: CAWSVHKDTQYF. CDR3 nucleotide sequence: TGTGCCTGGAGTGTACACAAAGATACGCAGTATTTT.

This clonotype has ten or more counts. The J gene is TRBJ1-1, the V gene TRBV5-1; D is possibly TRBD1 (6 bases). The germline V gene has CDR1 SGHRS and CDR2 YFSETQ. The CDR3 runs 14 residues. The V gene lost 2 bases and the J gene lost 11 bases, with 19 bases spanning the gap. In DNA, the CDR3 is TGCGCCAGCAGCTTCGGGGACAATAGAAATCGGGCTTTCTTT. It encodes CASSFGDNRNRAFF.

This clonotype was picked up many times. CDR3 residues: CSAREQGTPLHF. For the CDR3, the DNA is TGCAGTGCTAGAGAACAGGGGACACCCCTCCACTTT. The genes are TRBV20-1 and TRBJ1-6; 7 positions agree with TRBD1. The trim removed 0 bases at V and 11 bases at J, leaving 1 base unmatched. This CDR3 has 12 amino acids. In germline, CDR1 is DFQATT, CDR2 SNEGSKA (reference sequence).